The next 31 T cell receptor beta chains were all read from a single sample in a study of cytomegalovirus exposure and HLA in healthy donors. PCR was performed using 60 Vbeta and 13 Jbeta primers. Using immunoSEQ multiplex PCR, the repertoire was profiled, and TCRdb retains in-frame clones only, with some absent. This repertoire shows under 250,000 clones, around four fifths found once; its top ten account for around 3%. Sequencing used PBMCs. The origin of the receptors is a woman aged 40 to 49 in good health and CMV-seronegative.

The chain couples TRBV5-4 to TRBJ2-1, with 7 bases that match TRBD2. Germline V CDR1 and CDR2: SGHNT, YYREEE (reference sequence). This CDR3 region has 15 residues. The junction had 7 bases not matched to a gene; V was cut back by 4 bases and J by 3 bases. CDR3 sequence: CASSRAGDGYNEQFF. DNA for the CDR3: TGTGCCAGCAGCCGGGCGGGAGACGGCTACAATGAGCAGTTCTTC.

This chain connects TRBV27 to TRBJ2-3; TRBD2 is a possible D gene (6 bases). From germline, CDR1 is MNHEY and CDR2 SMNVEV (reference sequence). Trimming pared 7 bases from V and 4 bases from J, leaving 12 bases between. The CDR3 length is 13 residues. CDR3 in DNA: TGTGCCAGCACCCGGCGGGGTGCAGATACGCAGTATTTT. Residues: CASTRRGADTQYF.

The CDR3 DNA sequence: TGTGCCAGCAGTCGAGAAACTAGATCGGATGAGCAGTTCTTC. Its protein product is CASSRETRSDEQFF. V is TRBV6-4 and J is TRBJ2-1, with a weak D call TRBD2 (5 bases). The germline CDR1 and CDR2 sequences are MRHNA and SNTAGT. The CDR3 is 14 residues long. The ends were cut back, 5 bases at V and 8 bases at J, with 16 bases in the middle.

This rearrangement joins TRBV19 to TRBJ2-7; possibly TRBD2 for D (6 bases). The CDR3 sequence is 13 residues long. Trimming removed 6 bases from V and 1 base from J, with 10 bases in between. Germline V lookup: CDR1 LNHDA, CDR2 SQIVND (reference sequence). CDR3 nucleotides: TGTGCCAGTAGCTTGGGGACTTCCTACGAGCAGTACTTC. It specifies CASSLGTSYEQYF.

The chain carries TRBV6-4 and TRBJ1-1; D not resolved. Trimming pared 4 bases from V and 1 base from J, leaving 7 bases between. The germline V gene has CDR1 MRHNA and CDR2 SNTAGT. The CDR3 covers 13 residues. The CDR3 region has the DNA TGTGCCAGCAGTGTGTTCCGGAACACTGAAGCTTTCTTT. Protein sequence: CASSVFRNTEAFF.

This clone occurred once. The chain couples TRBV30 to TRBJ1-1; 10 bases fit TRBD1. Looked up from germline, CDR1 is GTSNPN and CDR2 is SVGIG (reference sequence). V shed 4 bases, J shed 4 bases, and the junction held 9 bases outside the gene matches. The CDR3 length is 15 residues. CDR3: CAWTRKGTGATEAFF. In DNA, the CDR3 is TGTGCCTGGACTAGAAAGGGGACAGGGGCCACTGAAGCTTTCTTT.

Note on this clone: This sample includes further DNA sequences coding for the same CDR3. V usage is TRBV19 and J usage is TRBJ2-7; TRBD1 agrees at 7 bases. The V segment lost 5 bases and the J segment 3 bases; nucleotides outside the gene matches: 4. Germline-derived CDR1 and CDR2 are LNHDA and SQIVND (reference sequence). This CDR3 region has 13 residues. Here the CDR3 DNA reads TGTGCCAGTAGTCCCGGGACAGTCTACGAGCAGTACTTC. Its protein product is CASSPGTVYEQYF.

Written as DNA, the CDR3 is TGTGCCAGCAGTTACGGACTAGCGGGACCAACCTACGAGCAGTACTTC. Translating it yields CASSYGLAGPTYEQYF. The chain uses TRBV6-5 and TRBJ2-7; 12 bases match TRBD2. CDR1 is MNHEY, CDR2 SVGAGI, per germline. V shed 2 bases, J shed 2 bases, and the junction held 4 bases outside the gene matches. CDR3 length: 16 amino acids.

The chain is built from TRBV27 and TRBJ1-5; the D gene is possibly TRBD1 (6 bases). V lost 5 bases and J 4 bases, leaving 12 bases between the germline ends. CDR1 and CDR2 from the germline V gene are MNHEY and SMNVEV (reference sequence). This CDR3 is built from 14 residues. The CDR3 coding sequence is TGTGCCAGCAGTACCGGGACACAGAATCAGCCCCAGCATTTT. It codes for CASSTGTQNQPQHF.

This chain uses TRBV5-1 with TRBJ1-1; TRBD1 matches 11 bases. J was trimmed by 6 bases and V by 4 bases; bases with no gene match: 8. Germline V CDR1 and CDR2: SGHRS, YFSETQ. This CDR3 has 15 amino acids. CDR3 residues: CASSGRGQGVSEAFF. In DNA, the CDR3 is TGCGCCAGCAGCGGTAGGGGACAGGGGGTTTCTGAAGCTTTCTTT.

The sample holds a few counts of this clone. A read error may account for a junction end that differs from germline. The J gene is TRBJ1-2, the V gene TRBV7-9, with a weak D call TRBD1 (5 bases). The CDR3 contains 14 residues. Per the germline V gene, CDR1 is SEHNR and CDR2 is FQNEAQ (reference sequence). In DNA form, the CDR3 reads TGTTCCAGCAGCATGGAACCGACAGCAGGAGGCTACACCTTC. This sequence encodes CSSSMEPTAGGYTF. The variable domain in full, completed from reference TRBV7-9 and TRBJ1-2, reads DTGVSQNPRHKITKRGQNVTFRCDPISEHNRLYWYRQTLGQGPEFLTYFQNEAQLEKSRLLSDRFSAERPKGSFSTLEIQRTEQGDSAMYLCSSSMEPTAGGYTFGSGTRLTVV.

The chain joins TRBV29-1 to TRBJ2-6, with a possible D match to TRBD1 (5 bases). Germline lookup yields CDR1 SQVTM and CDR2 ANQGSEA. V was pared by 7 bases and J by 1 base, with 8 bases between. CDR3 length: 13 residues. The CDR3 here is CSAGISGANVLTF. In nucleotides, the CDR3 is TGCAGCGCAGGGATTTCTGGGGCCAACGTCCTGACTTTC.

A single count supports this clone. This chain uses TRBV13 with TRBJ2-7, with 7 bases fitting TRBD1. The V segment lost 4 bases and the J segment 6 bases; nucleotides outside the gene matches: 18. The CDR3 extends over 17 amino acids. In germline, CDR1 is PRHDT, CDR2 FYEKMQ (reference sequence). This CDR3 reads CASSSHPSGTVRGEQYF. CDR3 nucleotides: TGTGCCAGCAGCTCGCATCCATCCGGGACAGTCAGGGGCGAGCAGTACTTC.

The chain uses TRBV7-2 and TRBJ2-4, with TRBD1 matching 8 bases. The CDR3 covers 18 residues. CDR1 SGHTA and CDR2 FQGNSA come from the germline V gene. Unmatched junction bases numbered 11, after V lost 2 bases and J lost 2 bases. The CDR3: CASSLWGRTGSSKNIQYF. The CDR3 bases are TGTGCCAGCAGCTTATGGGGTCGGACAGGGAGTTCCAAAAACATTCAGTACTTC.

The gene calls are TRBV10-3 and TRBJ1-5; no clear D gene. Germline V gene sequence: CDR1 ENHRY, CDR2 SYGVKD. This CDR3 is 14 amino acids long. V shed 0 bases and J shed 5 bases, with 8 bases lying between them. The chain's CDR3 is CAISESGLYQPQHF. CDR3 bases: TGTGCCATCAGTGAGTCGGGCCTTTATCAGCCCCAGCATTTT.

This clone was observed once. The rearrangement joins TRBV5-4 to TRBJ1-2, with TRBD1 matching over 8 bases. This CDR3 region has 15 residues. V gave up 4 bases and J gave up 3 bases; unmatched junction bases: 8. The germline V gene encodes CDR1 SGHNT and CDR2 YYREEE (reference sequence). CDR3 sequence: CASSRIKQGDYGYTF. CDR3 sequence (DNA): TGTGCCAGCAGCCGGATCAAACAGGGGGACTATGGCTACACCTTC.

This clone was detected once. In DNA form, the CDR3 reads TGTGCCAGCAACCCACAGGGGGCTGGAAACACCATATATTTT. It encodes CASNPQGAGNTIYF. This chain joins TRBV28 and TRBJ1-3, with 8 bases that match TRBD1. From germline, CDR1 is MDHEN and CDR2 SYDVKM. This CDR3 has 14 amino acids. V shed 7 bases and J 2 bases; nucleotides not matched to a gene: 4.

This clone showed up just once. The rearrangement links TRBV27 to TRBJ1-5, with TRBD1 matching 9 bases. Germline V gives CDR1 MNHEY, CDR2 SMNVEV (reference sequence). V was pared by 2 bases and J by 5 bases, with 16 bases of the junction left unmatched. The CDR3 consists of 19 residues. CDR3 loop: CASSLPEGDSDRGHQPQHF. The CDR3 DNA follows: TGTGCCAGCAGTTTACCCGAGGGTGATTCGGACAGGGGCCATCAGCCCCAGCATTTT.

V gene TRBV10-3 combines with J gene TRBJ1-1, with 7 bases lining up with TRBD1. The ends lost 2 bases at V and 2 bases at J; junction bases unmatched: 5. The CDR3 is 15 amino acids. The germline CDR1 and CDR2 sequences are ENHRY and SYGVKD. The CDR3 DNA sequence: TGTGCCATCAGTGAGACGGACAGGCGAAACACTGAAGCTTTCTTT. Amino acid sequence: CAISETDRRNTEAFF.

The chain links TRBV5-5 to TRBJ2-7, with a possible D match to TRBD2 (5 bases). This CDR3 contains 16 residues. Between the trimmed V and J ends, which lost 4 bases and 9 bases, there was a span of 26 bases. CDR1 and CDR2 (germline): SGHKS, YYEKEE (reference sequence). CDR3 sequence reads: CASSLRRWGLGFGQYF. The DNA for the CDR3 is TGTGCCAGCAGCCTGAGGAGGTGGGGTCTAGGCTTTGGGCAGTACTTC.

This rearrangement joins TRBV6-5 to TRBJ2-1, with 9 bases that match TRBD2. The CDR3 runs to 15 residues. V was clipped by 3 bases and J by 7 bases; unmatched bases: 7. Germline values: CDR1 MNHEY, CDR2 SVGAGI. The CDR3 protein is CASSYRSGSGNEQFF. Written as DNA, the CDR3 is TGTGCCAGCAGTTATCGTAGCGGGAGCGGGAATGAGCAGTTCTTC.

Note on this clone: The sample contains more than one DNA sequence encoding this CDR3. The chain carries TRBV5-8 and TRBJ1-4, with D possibly matching TRBD1 (6 bases). The CDR3 has 14 amino acids. Trimming shortened V by 5 bases and J by 6 bases, and 14 bases separated the two germline ends. The germline gives CDR1 SGHTS, CDR2 YDEGEE. CDR3 loop: CASRETGDHEKLFF. The CDR3 DNA reads TGTGCCAGCAGAGAGACAGGAGATCATGAAAAACTGTTTTTT.

The V call is TRBV27, the J call TRBJ2-2; 7 nucleotides align to TRBD1. After removal of 0 bases from V and 3 bases from J, the junction contained 7 bases not matched to a gene. From germline, CDR1 is MNHEY and CDR2 SMNVEV (reference sequence). There are 17 residues in the CDR3. CDR3 nucleotide sequence: TGTGCCAGCAGTTTATCCGACAGGGCGGGCCACACCGGGGAGCTGTTTTTT. Encoded protein: CASSLSDRAGHTGELFF.

The chain has TRBV19 and TRBJ2-3; D is unresolved. Per the germline V gene, CDR1 is LNHDA and CDR2 is SQIVND (reference sequence). The CDR3 consists of 13 residues. V lost 3 bases and J lost 0, with 4 bases in between. CDR3 coding DNA: TGTGCCAGTAGTATGACTAGCACAGATACGCAGTATTTT. Encoded protein: CASSMTSTDTQYF.

The chain is built from TRBV23-1 and TRBJ2-2, with TRBD2 matching over 11 bases. TRBV23-1 is an ORF for which the function is uncertain. The CDR3 totals 18 residues. V shed 4 bases and J 4 bases; nucleotides not matched to a gene: 11. Written as DNA, the CDR3 is TGCGCCAGCAGTCGCCTCCAGACTAGCGGGAAGCGCACCGGGGAGCTGTTTTTT. Its translation: CASSRLQTSGKRTGELFF.

A note on this clone: The same CDR3 also results from other DNA sequences found in this sample. The gene calls are TRBV30 and TRBJ2-7; 12 bases map to TRBD2. Per the germline V gene, CDR1 is GTSNPN and CDR2 is SVGIG (reference sequence). This CDR3 is built from 14 residues. J was trimmed by 3 bases and V by 0 bases; bases with no gene match: 0. The CDR3 coding sequence is TGTGCCTGGAGTGTGGGACTAGCGGGCTACGAGCAGTACTTC. It yields the protein CAWSVGLAGYEQYF.

The gene calls are TRBV2 and TRBJ1-6; D is uncertain. Trimming stripped 6 bases from V and 0 bases from J, with 9 bases between. The V gene's germline CDR1 is SNHLY and CDR2 FYNNEI. The CDR3 contains 15 residues. CDR3 in DNA: TGTGCCAGCAGCCAAAGTAGCTCCTATAATTCACCCCTCCACTTT. The encoded protein is CASSQSSSYNSPLHF.

The rearrangement joins TRBV27 to TRBJ2-1; TRBD2 agrees at 10 bases. Trimming removed 0 bases from V and 0 bases from J; junction bases left unmatched: 2. CDR3 length: 17 amino acids. Germline V lookup: CDR1 MNHEY, CDR2 SMNVEV (reference sequence). The CDR3 DNA follows: TGTGCCAGCAGTTTATCCCCTAGCGGGAGCTCCTACAATGAGCAGTTCTTC. As protein: CASSLSPSGSSYNEQFF.

This chain uses TRBV28 with TRBJ1-4; D is possibly TRBD1 (5 bases). The CDR3 loop spans 14 amino acids. Per germline, CDR1 MDHEN and CDR2 SYDVKM. V lost 3 bases to trimming and J lost 5 bases, with 10 bases between them. This CDR3 reads CASSFAGKNEKLFF. The CDR3 DNA reads TGTGCCAGCAGTTTTGCAGGGAAAAATGAAAAACTGTTTTTT. Full variable domain (rest looked up from reference TRBV28 and TRBJ1-4): DVKVTQSSRYLVKRTGEKVFLECVQDMDHENMFWYRQDPGLGLRLIYFSYDVKMKEKGDIPEGYSVSREKKERFSLILESASTNQTSMYLCASSFAGKNEKLFFGSGTQLSVL.

V usage is TRBV30 and J usage is TRBJ2-1; TRBD1 agrees at 7 bases. Per the germline V gene, CDR1 is GTSNPN and CDR2 is SVGIG (reference sequence). The CDR3 length is 15 residues. V shed 0 bases, J shed 1 base, and the junction held 3 bases outside the gene matches. In nucleotides, the CDR3 is TGTGCCTGGAGTGTTATACAGGGGTCCTACAATGAGCAGTTCTTC. The encoded protein is CAWSVIQGSYNEQFF.

This clone is a singleton in its sample. The chain couples TRBV19 to TRBJ1-5; D ambiguous. Germline CDR1 reads LNHDA; CDR2 reads SQIVND (reference sequence). Trimming removed 4 bases at V and 9 bases at J, with 16 bases between. The CDR3 has 14 residues. The CDR3 spells CASSTRPWEGPQHF. CDR3 coding DNA: TGTGCCAGTAGTACAAGACCCTGGGAGGGGCCCCAGCATTTT.